One sample yielded the 28 T cell receptor beta chains listed below, sequenced in a study of cytomegalovirus exposure and HLA in healthy donors. Primers for the PCR totalled 60 Vbeta and 13 Jbeta. Measured with immunoSEQ multiplex PCR; TCRdb has only the in-frame clones, and not every one. This table has around 67,000 clones, 55% to 80% appearing once. Sequencing was carried out using PBMCs. The receptors stem from a woman aged 45-60 years in good health and CMV-seronegative.

V and J are TRBV5-1 and TRBJ2-1; 9 nucleotides align to TRBD2. The CDR3 length is 15 residues. V was clipped by 2 bases and J by 6 bases; unmatched bases: 6. The germline V gene has CDR1 SGHRS and CDR2 YFSETQ. The CDR3 here is CASSFTAGGPNEQFF. The CDR3 DNA follows: TGCGCCAGCAGCTTTACGGCGGGAGGGCCCAATGAGCAGTTCTTC.

The rearrangement uses TRBV10-3 and TRBJ1-1; 9 positions match TRBD1. V lost 8 bases to trimming and J lost 1 base; unmatched junction nucleotides: 8. The CDR3 has 15 residues. CDR1 ENHRY and CDR2 SYGVKD come from the germline V gene. The DNA for the CDR3 is TGTGCCATCGGGACAGGGTTGAGCGAGAACACTGAAGCTTTCTTT. Translation: CAIGTGLSENTEAFF.

The rearrangement joins TRBV28 to TRBJ1-5; D is ambiguous. The germline V gene encodes CDR1 MDHEN and CDR2 SYDVKM. The germline V and J ends were trimmed by 6 bases and 3 bases, with 9 bases remaining between them. The CDR3 sequence is 13 residues long. The DNA for the CDR3 is TGTGCCAGCAGACTAATCCTCAATCAGCCCCAGCATTTT. Translated: CASRLILNQPQHF.

The chain uses TRBV29-1 and TRBJ1-2, with D possibly TRBD1 on 6 matching bases. CDR3 length: 13 amino acids. Germline V gene data show CDR1 as SQVTM and CDR2 as ANQGSEA. The V and J ends lost 2 bases and 1 base respectively, with 8 bases between them. The CDR3 coding sequence is TGCAGCGTTGAACAGGGGTTTAACTATGGCTACACCTTC. Translating it yields CSVEQGFNYGYTF.

This clone has a single count. The V call is TRBV28, the J call TRBJ2-1, with 7 bases that match TRBD1. This CDR3 spans 14 amino acids. Trimming at V came to 4 bases and at J to 7 bases, leaving 7 bases not matched to a gene. Germline CDR1 and CDR2: MDHEN and SYDVKM. CDR3 region: CASSSPTQGNEQFF. In nucleotides, the CDR3 is TGTGCCAGCAGTTCCCCAACACAGGGGAATGAGCAGTTCTTC.

This chain links TRBV27 with TRBJ1-2, with TRBD1 matching over 10 bases. Germline lookup yields CDR1 MNHEY and CDR2 SMNVEV (reference sequence). This CDR3 has 15 amino acids. Germline trimming cut 5 bases from V and 2 bases from J; bases unmatched to any gene: 5. For the CDR3, the DNA is TGTGCCAGCAGTCCGCGGACAGGGGGAAACTATGGCTACACCTTC. This codes for CASSPRTGGNYGYTF.

The CDR3 sequence: CSVLQDRSSAEQYF. The DNA for the CDR3 is TGCAGCGTGCTACAGGACCGATCCTCTGCCGAGCAGTACTTC. The chain links TRBV29-1 to TRBJ2-7, with D perhaps matching TRBD1 (5 bases). With 6 bases removed from V and 6 bases from J, the gap between germline ends came to 21 bases. The CDR3 has 14 residues. Germline CDR1 reads SQVTM; CDR2 reads ANQGSEA.

This clone was observed a handful of times. CDR3 loop: CASSPRTSGFSYEQYF. The CDR3 DNA is TGTGCCAGTAGTCCCAGGACTAGCGGGTTTTCCTACGAGCAGTACTTC. This sequence joins TRBV19 and TRBJ2-7, with 11 positions matching TRBD2. There are 16 residues in the CDR3. V shed 5 bases and J 1 base; nucleotides not matched to a gene: 7. CDR1 and CDR2 (germline): LNHDA, SQIVND (reference sequence).

V and J are TRBV9 and TRBJ2-3; 15 bases are shared with TRBD2. CDR3 length equals 18 residues. The V gene end was trimmed by 4 bases and the J gene end by 0 bases; junction bases not matched to a gene: 6. Germline V gives CDR1 SGDLS, CDR2 YYNGEE. CDR3 nucleotide sequence: TGTGCCAGCAGCCTAGGACTAGCGGGAGGGAGAAGCACAGATACGCAGTATTTT. This sequence encodes CASSLGLAGGRSTDTQYF.

This clone was recorded a few times. The same CDR3 is also encoded by other DNA sequences in this sample. This chain connects TRBV29-1 to TRBJ1-4, with 9 bases matching TRBD1. This CDR3 spans 12 amino acids. The V gene's germline CDR1 is SQVTM and CDR2 ANQGSEA. Losses at the gene ends were 6 bases for V and 7 bases for J; bases not matched to a gene: 3. In DNA form, the CDR3 reads TGCAGCGTGGGACAGGGTCCTGAAAAACTGTTTTTT. Protein: CSVGQGPEKLFF.

This clone appeared a few times. Other nucleotide sequences in the sample specify the same CDR3. The chain employs TRBV27 and TRBJ2-7; TRBD2 matches at 8 bases. Per the germline V gene, CDR1 is MNHEY and CDR2 is SMNVEV (reference sequence). The CDR3 totals 13 residues. The V gene end was trimmed by 2 bases and the J gene end by 3 bases; junction bases not matched to a gene: 0. The CDR3 DNA sequence: TGTGCCAGCAGTTTAAGCGGGGGCTACGAGCAGTACTTC. As protein: CASSLSGGYEQYF.

This clone was counted a few times. The chain employs TRBV19 and TRBJ2-6; 7 bases map to TRBD1. Germline lookup yields CDR1 LNHDA and CDR2 SQIVND (reference sequence). V was pared by 10 bases and J by 2 bases, with 5 bases of the junction left unmatched. The CDR3 loop spans 14 amino acids. CDR3 amino acids: CATSQGAGANVLTF. The CDR3 DNA is TGTGCCACCAGTCAGGGGGCTGGGGCCAACGTCCTGACTTTC.

This clone was detected only a few times. The V and J genes are TRBV19 and TRBJ1-5; D may be TRBD1 (6 bases). There are 11 residues in the CDR3. CDR1 is LNHDA and CDR2 is SQIVND in the germline V gene (reference sequence). Trimming left V 1 base short and J 16 bases short, with 11 bases between. CDR3 DNA: TGTGCCAGTAGTATAGGGCGGACAGAACATTTT. Protein product: CASSIGRTEHF.

This clone was picked up a small number of times. The CDR3 loop reads CASSQTGTGNTEAFF. DNA of the CDR3: TGCGCCAGCAGCCAGACCGGGACAGGGAACACTGAAGCTTTCTTT. The gene calls are TRBV4-1 and TRBJ1-1, with TRBD1 identical over 8 bases. The CDR3 is made up of 15 amino acids. Germline assignment: CDR1 MGHRA and CDR2 YSYEKL. Unmatched junction bases numbered 4, after V lost 3 bases and J lost 1 base.

This sequence joins TRBV2 and TRBJ2-7, with 8 nucleotides matching TRBD1. Germline assignment: CDR1 SNHLY and CDR2 FYNNEI. V lost 7 bases to trimming and J lost 4 bases; unmatched junction nucleotides: 6. CDR3 length equals 13 residues. The chain's CDR3 is CASIGQGVYEQYF. The CDR3 bases are TGTGCCAGCATAGGACAGGGTGTTTACGAGCAGTACTTC. Variable domain in full (rest from reference TRBV2 and TRBJ2-7): EPEVTQTPSHQVTQMGQEVILRCVPISNHLYFYWYRQILGQKVEFLVSFYNNEISEKSEIFDDQFSVERPDGSNFTLKIRSTKLEDSAMYFCASIGQGVYEQYFGPGTRLTVT.

This clone was picked up a small number of times. The chain recombines TRBV5-4 with TRBJ1-2, with 7 bases identical to TRBD1. This CDR3 region has 16 residues. J was trimmed by 1 base and V by 0 bases; bases with no gene match: 6. In germline, CDR1 is SGHNT, CDR2 YYREEE (reference sequence). This CDR3 is CASSLGGQIRNYGYTF. The CDR3 nucleotides are TGTGCCAGCAGCTTGGGGGGACAGATCCGTAACTATGGCTACACCTTC.

The rearrangement links TRBV7-9 to TRBJ1-1, with D possibly TRBD1 on 5 matching bases. Trimming removed 4 bases from V and 6 bases from J, with 9 bases in between. In germline, CDR1 is SEHNR, CDR2 FQNEAQ (reference sequence). CDR3 size: 12 residues. The CDR3 region has the DNA TGTGCCAGCAGCTCCCTCAGGGCTGAAGCTTTCTTT. It yields the protein CASSSLRAEAFF.

The rearrangement joins TRBV5-1 to TRBJ2-7; 11 bases match TRBD2. The V gene's germline CDR1 is SGHRS and CDR2 YFSETQ. This CDR3 spans 19 amino acids. V shed 3 bases, J shed 0 bases, and the junction held 14 bases outside the gene matches. CDR3 in amino acids: CASSYGHQLAGAPSYEQYF. The CDR3 DNA is TGCGCCAGCAGCTATGGCCACCAACTAGCGGGAGCCCCCTCCTACGAGCAGTACTTC.

The chain carries TRBV5-6 and TRBJ1-2; 7 bases match TRBD1. The CDR3 is 14 amino acids. CDR1 and CDR2 from the germline V gene are SGHDT and YYEEEE. The trim removed 2 bases at V and 4 bases at J, leaving 5 bases unmatched. The CDR3 spells CASSLGTASYGYTF. The CDR3 DNA reads as TGTGCCAGCAGCTTAGGGACAGCCTCCTATGGCTACACCTTC.

This clone was picked up a small number of times. The chain couples TRBV7-9 to TRBJ1-1, with TRBD1 as a possible D gene (5 bases). CDR1 is SEHNR and CDR2 is FQNEAQ in the germline V gene (reference sequence). V gave up 2 bases and J gave up 3 bases, with 10 bases separating them. The CDR3 loop spans 14 amino acids. The CDR3 region has the DNA TGTGCCAGCAGCTTATATTCGGGGGACACTGAAGCTTTCTTT. As protein: CASSLYSGDTEAFF.

The chain recombines TRBV28 with TRBJ1-4; the match to TRBD1 covers 7 bases. V trimming: 3 bases; J trimming: 8 bases; junction bases outside the gene matches: 6. CDR3 length: 14 residues. Germline CDR1 MDHEN, CDR2 SYDVKM. CDR3 in DNA: TGTGCCAGCAGTTTGACTGGACAGGACGAAAAACTGTTTTTT. Translation: CASSLTGQDEKLFF. The complete variable domain, with remaining parts taken from reference TRBV28 and TRBJ1-4, reads DVKVTQSSRYLVKRTGEKVFLECVQDMDHENMFWYRQDPGLGLRLIYFSYDVKMKEKGDIPEGYSVSREKKERFSLILESASTNQTSMYLCASSLTGQDEKLFFGSGTQLSVL.

The CDR3 sequence: CASSLAERGVYGYTF. DNA for the CDR3: TGTGCCAGCAGCTTAGCGGAACGGGGGGTCTATGGCTACACCTTC. The chain carries TRBV7-8 and TRBJ1-2; TRBD1 might be the D (5 bases). V lost 0 bases to trimming and J lost 4 bases, with 12 bases between them. The CDR3 contains 15 residues. Germline lookup yields CDR1 SGHVS and CDR2 FQNEAQ.

V usage is TRBV6-5 and J usage is TRBJ2-5; 9 bases align to TRBD1. Germline V gene lookup returns CDR1 MNHEY and CDR2 SVGAGI. Unmatched junction bases numbered 5, after V lost 6 bases and J lost 3 bases. CDR3 length: 14 residues. The CDR3 spells CASRTGGFKETQYF. The CDR3 nucleotides are TGTGCCAGCAGGACAGGGGGATTTAAAGAGACCCAGTACTTC.

The chain couples TRBV5-4 to TRBJ2-2, with 8 bases that match TRBD2. CDR1 and CDR2 (germline): SGHNT, YYREEE (reference sequence). V shed 4 bases, J shed 6 bases, and the junction held 11 bases outside the gene matches. The CDR3 contains 16 residues. The CDR3 DNA follows: TGTGCCAGCAGCCCTGGACTAGCTCCAAGCTCCGGGGAGCTGTTTTTT. Protein product: CASSPGLAPSSGELFF.

There are a few counts of this clone. The J gene is TRBJ2-1, the V gene TRBV18; 11 bases align to TRBD2. Germline trimming cut 4 bases from V and 3 bases from J; bases unmatched to any gene: 20. The CDR3 is 21 residues long. Germline CDR1 and CDR2: KGHSH and LQKENI. As DNA, the CDR3 is TGTGCCAGCTCACGTGCCTATACTAGCGGGAGTGACGCTACCTTCTACAATGAGCAGTTCTTC. This encodes CASSRAYTSGSDATFYNEQFF.

This chain uses TRBV7-8 with TRBJ2-1; D is possibly TRBD2 (5 bases). V lost 1 base to trimming and J lost 5 bases, with 9 bases between them. This CDR3 contains 14 residues. Germline CDR1 is SGHVS and CDR2 is FQNEAQ. The CDR3 region is CASSLVDYNNEQFF. The CDR3 nucleotides read TGTGCCAGCAGCTTAGTAGACTATAACAATGAGCAGTTCTTC.

The rearrangement joins TRBV6-5 to TRBJ2-3; D is unresolved. There are 15 residues in the CDR3. Trimming shortened V by 0 bases and J by 7 bases, and 14 bases separated the two germline ends. Germline V gene lookup returns CDR1 MNHEY and CDR2 SVGAGI. This CDR3 is CASSYSVSTGYTQYF. Written as DNA, the CDR3 is TGTGCCAGCAGTTACTCTGTATCGACTGGATATACGCAGTATTTT.

This rearrangement joins TRBV5-1 to TRBJ2-7; TRBD1 aligns across 9 bases. Unmatched junction bases numbered 7, after V lost 4 bases and J lost 2 bases. Per the germline V gene, CDR1 is SGHRS and CDR2 is YFSETQ. The CDR3 spans 15 residues. DNA of the CDR3: TGCGCCAGCAGCCCCGGTCGGACAGGGGCCTACGAGCAGTACTTC. It translates to CASSPGRTGAYEQYF.